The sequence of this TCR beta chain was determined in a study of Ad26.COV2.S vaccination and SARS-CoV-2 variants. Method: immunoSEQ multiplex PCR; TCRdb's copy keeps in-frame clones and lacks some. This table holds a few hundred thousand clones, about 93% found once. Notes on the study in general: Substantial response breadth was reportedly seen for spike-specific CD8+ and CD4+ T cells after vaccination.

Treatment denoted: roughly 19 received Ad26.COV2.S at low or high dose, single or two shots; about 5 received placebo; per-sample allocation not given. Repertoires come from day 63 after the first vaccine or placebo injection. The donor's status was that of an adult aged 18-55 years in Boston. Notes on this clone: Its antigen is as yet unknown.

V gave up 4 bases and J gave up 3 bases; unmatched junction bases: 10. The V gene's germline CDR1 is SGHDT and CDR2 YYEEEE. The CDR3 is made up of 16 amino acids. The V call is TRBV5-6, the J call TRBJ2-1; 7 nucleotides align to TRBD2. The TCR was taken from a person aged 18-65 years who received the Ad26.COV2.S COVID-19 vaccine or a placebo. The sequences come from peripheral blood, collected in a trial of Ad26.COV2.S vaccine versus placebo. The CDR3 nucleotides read TGTGCCAGCAGCCTAGAGTTGGCTAGCGGCTACAATGAGCAGTTCTTC. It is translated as CASSLELASGYNEQFF.